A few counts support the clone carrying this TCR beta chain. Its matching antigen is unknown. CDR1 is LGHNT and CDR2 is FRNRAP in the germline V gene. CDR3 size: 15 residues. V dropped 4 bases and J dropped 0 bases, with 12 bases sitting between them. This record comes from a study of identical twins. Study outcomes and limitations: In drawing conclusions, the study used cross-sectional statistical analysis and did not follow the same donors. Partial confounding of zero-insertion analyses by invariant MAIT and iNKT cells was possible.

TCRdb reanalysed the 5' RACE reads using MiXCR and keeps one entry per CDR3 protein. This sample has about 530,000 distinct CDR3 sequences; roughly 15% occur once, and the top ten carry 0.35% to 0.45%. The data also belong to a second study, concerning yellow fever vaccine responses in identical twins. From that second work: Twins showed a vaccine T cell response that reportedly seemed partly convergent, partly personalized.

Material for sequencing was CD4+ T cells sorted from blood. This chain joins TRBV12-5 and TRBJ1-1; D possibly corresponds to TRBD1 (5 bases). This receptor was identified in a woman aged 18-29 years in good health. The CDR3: CASGSYRLMNTEAFF. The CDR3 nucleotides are TGTGCTAGTGGTTCCTACAGGCTCATGAACACTGAAGCTTTCTTT. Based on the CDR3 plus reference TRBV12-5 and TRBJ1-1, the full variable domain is DARVTQTPRHKVTEMGQEVTMRCQPILGHNTVFWYRQTMMQGLELLAYFRNRAPLDDSGMPKDRFSAEMPDATLATLKIQPSEPRDSAVYFCASGSYRLMNTEAFFGQGTRLTVV.